This TCR beta chain was recorded in a study of Ad26.COV2.S vaccination and SARS-CoV-2 variants. Study background: Once or twice, 56 days apart, Ad26.COV2.S was delivered intramuscularly.

The assay was immunoSEQ multiplex PCR, and TCRdb's table has in-frame clones only and misses some. The table includes approximately 360,000 clones, 80% to 90% detected once. Regarding treatment: roughly 19 received Ad26.COV2.S at low or high dose, single or two shots; 5 received placebo; per-sample allocation not given. Specimen acquisition occurred on day 63 following the initial vaccine or placebo injection. The sequence was collected from a person aged 18-60 years who received the Ad26.COV2.S COVID-19 vaccine or a placebo. The sample consisted of peripheral blood, taken in a trial of Ad26.COV2.S vaccine versus placebo.

The CDR3 DNA reads TGTGCCAGCACCCAAATGACAGGGGAGACCCAGTACTTC. It specifies CASTQMTGETQYF. The genes are TRBV7-9 and TRBJ2-5; 7 nucleotides align to TRBD1. Germline CDR1 and CDR2: SEHNR and FQNEAQ (reference sequence). The CDR3 runs to 13 residues. The ends lost 7 bases at V and 5 bases at J; junction bases unmatched: 7.